Below are 5 T cell receptor beta chains sequenced from a single sample in a study of cytotoxic CD8 clonotypes in ibrutinib-treated CLL. The data were produced by immunoSEQ multiplex PCR, yet TCRdb's version contains in-frame clones alone and is incomplete. The sample yields 300,000 or so clones, roughly 67% seen once. This sample comprised PBMCs, obtained after 36 months of ibrutinib treatment. These receptors all stem from a human donor with chronic lymphocytic leukemia.

V gene TRBV19 combines with J gene TRBJ1-5, with TRBD1 as a possible D gene (6 bases). The CDR3 has 13 amino acids. Germline lookup yields CDR1 LNHDA and CDR2 SQIVND (reference sequence). V was pared by 9 bases and J by 6 bases, with 15 bases between. The CDR3 is CASATGESQPQHF. CDR3 sequence (DNA): TGTGCCAGCGCGACAGGTGAGAGTCAGCCCCAGCATTTT.

The chain employs TRBV9 and TRBJ2-2; 7 positions match TRBD1. Germline V gives CDR1 SGDLS, CDR2 YYNGEE. This CDR3 is built from 15 residues. V shed 4 bases and J 6 bases; nucleotides not matched to a gene: 9. In nucleotides, the CDR3 is TGTGCCAGCAGCCTCGGGACAGTTGAGTCCGGGGAGCTGTTTTTT. It is translated as CASSLGTVESGELFF.

This sequence joins TRBV6-1 and TRBJ1-5, with D uncertain. The germline V gene has CDR1 MNHNS and CDR2 SASEGT. Trimming left V 1 base short and J 0 bases short, with 22 bases between. The CDR3 contains 20 residues. This CDR3 reads CASSEVPGSVLTNSNQPQHF. In DNA, the CDR3 is TGTGCCAGCAGTGAAGTTCCTGGTTCCGTACTAACTAATAGCAATCAGCCCCAGCATTTT.

As concerns this clone: Other DNA sequences in this sample translate to the same CDR3. The chain has TRBV18 and TRBJ2-3; 9 positions match TRBD2. The CDR3 spans 15 residues. Trimming cost V 6 bases and J 0 bases; bases outside gene matches: 4. The germline V gene has CDR1 KGHSH and CDR2 LQKENI. CDR3 region: CASSPTSGSTDTQYF. DNA for the CDR3: TGTGCCAGCTCCCCCACTAGCGGGAGCACAGATACGCAGTATTTT.

The CDR3 DNA sequence: TGTGCCAGCAGAAGGGCGGGACATCTCTCCTACAATGAGCAGTTCTTC. Translated, it gives CASRRAGHLSYNEQFF. V gene TRBV27 combines with J gene TRBJ2-1; D assignment may be TRBD1 or TRBD2 (6 bases each). Trimming took 6 bases from V and 0 from J, leaving 15 bases between them. The length of the CDR3 is 16 residues. Germline V CDR1 and CDR2: MNHEY, SMNVEV (reference sequence).